This T cell receptor beta chain derives from a study of blood T cell repertoires in COVID-19 (dated by TCRdb to 2019 to 2021). With regard to the full study: Samples covering the acute and convalescent phases of COVID-19 were provided by collaborators in the United States, Italy and Spain. The repertoires were made available in a free public database intended to serve as a resource for research on the immune response to SARS-CoV-2. The prospective study material was composed of cDNA or gDNA derived from T cells, B-cell-depleted T cells, or PBMCs. Subjects who had been exposed to COVID-19, were actively infected with it, or had recovered from it provided the deeply sampled blood TCRbeta repertoires that made up the dataset. Sample metadata almost always included a de-identified subject ID, COVID-19 status, age in years and sex. Where HLA class I and class II types were available, the types were taken from metadata supplied by the sample provider, not from assay-based typing. Samples came from the ongoing ImmuneRACE study (first 160 participants) plus 1,254 subjects from 6 global collaborators.

The research as a whole found: The quantity of clinical and demographic metadata differed by source and by participant and was supplied without curation.

Regarding this clone: The antigen this receptor binds is unknown. Per-nucleotide qualities are absent, and no much larger clonotype sits a single base away.

The germline V gene yields MGHRA for CDR1 and YSYEKL for CDR2. The CDR3 numbers 14 residues from cysteine through phenylalanine. Only the CDR3 DNA stays, 42 bases, in frame from base 1. V drops 3 bases and J drops 4 bases, leaving 13 bases in between. Whole blood was collected in K2EDTA tubes by collaborating institutions according to the institutions' own protocols. For TCRbeta analysis, collaborators shipped samples in one of three forms: frozen whole blood, isolated PBMCs, or DNA extracted from either of those sample types. TCRbeta CDR3 regions were amplified from genomic DNA using the immunoSEQ Assay, a bias-controlled multiplex PCR. Per the authors' processing: The number of nucleated cells in each sample was estimated from the amplification of reference gene primers within the assay. To quantify the absolute abundance of each unique TCRbeta CDR3 rearrangement, sequence reads were collapsed and filtered. Productive Simpson clonality was computed per sample as the square root of Simpson's diversity index over productive rearrangements. TCRdb obtained this table from immuneACCESS and retained in-frame rearrangements with V and J assigned. These tables miss some clones; where compared with another copy, unresolved V genes account for less than half of the shortfall, and the remainder is unexplained. V and J calls and clone size are those listed in that table; D and trimming were worked out from the DNA. The sample table records roughly 30,000 clones; around 88% of these occur just once. Jointly, the top ten make up around 17% of the sample.

This TCR was recovered from a human donor in a cohort sampled during active COVID-19. The chain joins TRBV4-1 to TRBJ2-7; D gene: possibly TRBD2, on 6 matching bases. The sample comprised peripheral blood. The DNA sequence reads TGCGCCAGCAGCCAGGAGGGGCCGCCTTACGAGCAGTACTTC. This codes for CASSQEGPPYEQYF.